A single sample is the source of the 29 T cell receptor beta chains below, sequenced in a study of blood T cell repertoires in COVID-19 (dated by TCRdb to about 2020). The method was the immunoSEQ multiplex PCR assay. The immuneACCESS repertoire file appears here via TCRdb, limited to in-frame rearrangements. These files lack a portion of the clones; in checked studies, under half of the deficit traces to unresolved V genes, and the cause of the others is not known. The sample table holds about 280,000 clones, of which approximately 90% were seen once. The ten largest make up roughly 2.2% of the sample. Sequenced material: peripheral blood. These receptors were collected from a woman between 45 and 65 years old who had recovered from COVID-19.

This clone was counted between two and nine times. The V and J genes are TRBV19 and TRBJ1-2; a possible D gene is TRBD1 (6 bases). CDR3 size: 14 residues. Per germline, CDR1 LNHDA and CDR2 SQIVND (reference sequence). V lost 5 bases to trimming and J lost 3 bases, with 13 bases between them. The CDR3 nucleotides are TGTGCCAGTAGTGGCAGGGGAGATCACTATGGCTACACCTTC. Encoded protein: CASSGRGDHYGYTF.

This clone was seen a few times. CDR3 protein: CASSLPFSDREHTGELFF. The CDR3 DNA reads as TGTGCCAGCAGCTTACCCTTCTCGGACAGGGAGCACACCGGGGAGCTGTTTTTT. The V call is TRBV7-8, the J call TRBJ2-2; 8 bases match TRBD1. J was trimmed by 3 bases and V by 2 bases; bases with no gene match: 11. Germline V gives CDR1 SGHVS, CDR2 FQNEAQ. This CDR3 is built from 18 residues.

This rearrangement joins TRBV7-2 to TRBJ1-2; 9 bases agree with TRBD1. This CDR3 is built from 13 residues. The V gene end was trimmed by 5 bases and the J gene end by 8 bases; junction bases not matched to a gene: 6. The germline gives CDR1 SGHTA, CDR2 FQGNSA. CDR3 nucleotide sequence: TGTGCCAGCAGCCTGGGACAGGGATTCGGCTACACCTTC. Translation gives CASSLGQGFGYTF.

The rearrangement uses TRBV5-1 and TRBJ1-1; possible D gene TRBD1, 5 bases. The V gene's germline CDR1 is SGHRS and CDR2 YFSETQ. V lost 0 bases and J lost 6, with 12 bases in between. There are 14 residues in the CDR3. In DNA form, the CDR3 reads TGCGCCAGCAGCTTGGCCGGGGGGATTGCTGAAGCTTTCTTT. It specifies CASSLAGGIAEAFF.

The chain carries TRBV27 and TRBJ2-5, with D maybe TRBD1 (6 bases). The CDR3 runs 14 residues. V lost 6 bases and J lost 4, with 15 bases in between. The germline V gene encodes CDR1 MNHEY and CDR2 SMNVEV (reference sequence). CDR3 region: CASSTGTLLETQYF. CDR3 DNA: TGTGCCAGCAGCACCGGGACACTGTTAGAGACCCAGTACTTC.

V usage is TRBV6-2 or TRBV6-3 and J usage is TRBJ1-2; 9 bases fit TRBD1. This CDR3 has 14 residues. V lost 4 bases and J lost 4; bases outside the gene matches: 4. CDR1 MNHEY and CDR2 SVGEGT come from the germline V gene. This CDR3 reads CASSSRDRAYGYTF. The CDR3 DNA reads TGTGCCAGCAGTTCGCGGGACAGGGCCTATGGCTACACCTTC.

The chain has TRBV27 and TRBJ2-3; 10 nucleotides agree with TRBD1. The CDR3 totals 16 residues. With 5 bases clipped from V and 4 bases from J, the junction kept 9 bases outside the gene matches. Germline V gene sequence: CDR1 MNHEY, CDR2 SMNVEV (reference sequence). DNA of the CDR3: TGTGCCAGCAGTAGGGGGGGACAGGGGTTCGCAGATACGCAGTATTTT. It encodes CASSRGGQGFADTQYF.

V is TRBV2 and J is TRBJ1-2; D possibly corresponds to TRBD1 (5 bases). Trimming took off 8 bases at V and 0 bases at J, with 16 bases between the two ends. Germline assignment: CDR1 SNHLY and CDR2 FYNNEI. The CDR3 has 15 residues. Here the CDR3 reads CASRLSGIANYGYTF. CDR3 bases: TGTGCCAGCCGCCTATCAGGGATTGCTAACTATGGCTACACCTTC.

On this clone: The germline gene is not matched at one end of the junction; a read error may be the cause. The chain recombines TRBV7-9 with TRBJ1-4; TRBD1 agrees at 7 bases. The CDR3 has 11 residues. Germline loops: CDR1 SEHNR, CDR2 FQNEAQ (reference sequence). CDR3 nucleotide sequence: TGTGCCAGCAGCTCCCGACAGGGCATTAATTTT. Protein: CASSSRQGINF.

The chain joins TRBV3-1 (or the pseudogene TRBV3-2) to TRBJ2-1; 8 positions match TRBD2. Germline-derived CDR1 and CDR2 are LGHDT and YNNKEL (reference sequence). Germline trimming cut 0 bases from V and 8 bases from J; bases unmatched to any gene: 12. The CDR3 has 17 residues. Here the CDR3 DNA reads TGTGCCAGCAGCCAAGATTCAGGGAGCGGGAGATCTTATGAGCAGTTCTTC. Its translation: CASSQDSGSGRSYEQFF.

This clone was recorded only once. The chain recombines TRBV7-9 with TRBJ1-2; D is unclear. Trimming stripped 5 bases from V and 3 bases from J, with 10 bases between. The CDR3 is 13 amino acids. CDR1 is SEHNR and CDR2 is FQNEAQ in the germline V gene (reference sequence). This CDR3 reads CASSAGSDYGYTF. The CDR3, as DNA: TGTGCCAGCAGCGCCGGGAGTGACTATGGCTACACCTTC.

This clone was seen once. The V gene is TRBV9, the J gene TRBJ1-2; D possibly corresponds to TRBD1 (5 bases). CDR1 is SGDLS and CDR2 is YYNGEE in the germline V gene. The CDR3 has 14 residues. V was clipped by 0 bases and J by 3 bases, with 9 bases between them. CDR3 loop: CASSVGRGDYGYTF. DNA of the CDR3: TGTGCCAGCAGCGTAGGTCGGGGGGACTATGGCTACACCTTC.

The rearrangement links TRBV9 to TRBJ1-2; 10 positions match TRBD1. With 2 bases clipped from V and 8 bases from J, the junction kept 9 bases outside the gene matches. The CDR3 contains 15 residues. Germline V gene data show CDR1 as SGDLS and CDR2 as YYNGEE. The CDR3 coding sequence is TGTGCCAGCAGCGTCTCGGGACAGGGGCCGGAGGGCTACACCTTC. Translating it yields CASSVSGQGPEGYTF.

The J gene is TRBJ2-1, the V gene TRBV9; 7 nucleotides align to TRBD2. The CDR3 is 16 amino acids. Germline V gives CDR1 SGDLS, CDR2 YYNGEE. Germline trimming cut 0 bases from V and 1 base from J; bases unmatched to any gene: 4. CDR3 protein: CASSVAVGRSYNEQFF. As DNA, the CDR3 is TGTGCCAGCAGCGTAGCCGTCGGGAGGTCCTACAATGAGCAGTTCTTC.

The rearrangement uses TRBV11-2 and TRBJ1-5, with TRBD1 matching over 8 bases. The CDR3 totals 16 residues. Germline-derived CDR1 and CDR2 are SGHAT and FQNNGV. V was clipped by 1 base and J by 5 bases; unmatched bases: 7. Here the CDR3 DNA reads TGTGCCAGCAGCTTAGCTCACCGGACAGGGTATCAGCCCCAGCATTTT. It encodes CASSLAHRTGYQPQHF.

This clone was seen only once. This chain joins TRBV7-2 and TRBJ2-3, with 8 positions matching TRBD1. The CDR3 consists of 18 residues. From germline, CDR1 is SGHTA and CDR2 FQGNSA. With 5 bases clipped from V and 6 bases from J, the junction kept 19 bases outside the gene matches. CDR3: CASSRSYAGTGTLDTQYF. As DNA, the CDR3 is TGTGCCAGCAGCCGCTCCTATGCCGGGACAGGCACATTGGATACGCAGTATTTT.

CDR3 sequence reads: CASSPLQGNREKLFF. Here the CDR3 DNA reads TGTGCCAGCAGCCCACTTCAGGGAAATAGGGAAAAACTGTTTTTT. J is TRBJ1-4 and V is TRBV7-9; D is perhaps TRBD1 (5 bases). The CDR3 length is 15 residues. The V end lost 5 bases, the J end lost 8 bases, and 18 bases lay between the germline ends. CDR1 and CDR2 from the germline V gene are SEHNR and FQNEAQ (reference sequence). The full variable domain, in which reference TRBV7-9 and TRBJ1-4 provide the parts outside the CDR3, is DTGVSQNPRHKITKRGQNVTFRCDPISEHNRLYWYRQTLGQGPEFLTYFQNEAQLEKSRLLSDRFSAERPKGSFSTLEIQRTEQGDSAMYLCASSPLQGNREKLFFGSGTQLSVL.

The gene calls are TRBV12-2 and TRBJ2-2; TRBD2 is the table's D call and was not checked against the DNA. TRBV12-2 is assigned pseudogene status. This CDR3 has 20 amino acids. The CDR3, as DNA: TGTGCAAGTTCCCAACCCTCACAGACGGAGGCCCGGCGTAGGGCCGGGGAGCTGTTTTTT. As protein: CASSQPSQTEARRRAGELFF.

In nucleotides, the CDR3 is TGTGCCAGCAGTTACCGACTTTCGCTCGAGATGAACACTGAAGCTTTCTTT. Protein product: CASSYRLSLEMNTEAFF. V gene TRBV28 combines with J gene TRBJ1-1; D not resolved. Germline V CDR1 and CDR2: MDHEN, SYDVKM. The CDR3 spans 17 residues. V shed 4 bases and J shed 0 bases, with 18 bases lying between them.

The V call is TRBV5-4, the J call TRBJ1-1, with a weak D call TRBD1 (5 bases). Germline V gene data show CDR1 as SGHNT and CDR2 as YYREEE (reference sequence). Deletions cut 4 bases from V and 0 bases from J, with 13 bases between. The CDR3 spans 15 residues. The CDR3 region is CASSTGGRMNTEAFF. The CDR3 nucleotides are TGTGCCAGCAGCACCGGGGGGAGAATGAACACTGAAGCTTTCTTT.

This clone was detected a few times. This chain links TRBV4-2 with TRBJ2-1; 9 bases align to TRBD2. Trimming at V came to 3 bases and at J to 5 bases, leaving 5 bases not matched to a gene. The CDR3 runs 15 residues. In germline, CDR1 is LGHNA, CDR2 YNFKEQ. CDR3 DNA sequence: TGTGCCAGCAGCCACGGACTAGCGCCGCACAATGAGCAGTTCTTC. Encoded protein: CASSHGLAPHNEQFF.

The chain uses TRBV9 and TRBJ1-5; TRBD1 agrees at 7 bases. This CDR3 is built from 15 residues. Germline assignment: CDR1 SGDLS and CDR2 YYNGEE. The J segment lost 4 bases and the V segment lost 4 bases, leaving 8 bases of the junction unmatched. CDR3 in DNA: TGTGCCAGCAGCCTCCACGGGACAGCAAATCAGCCCCAGCATTTT. Protein product: CASSLHGTANQPQHF.

The CDR3 DNA reads TGTGCCAGCAGTCCCTCTGGAGAGCGGACCTACGAGCAGTACTTC. Translation gives CASSPSGERTYEQYF. The chain links TRBV6-5 to TRBJ2-7; D possibly corresponds to TRBD2 (5 bases). The CDR3 spans 15 residues. The germline V gene has CDR1 MNHEY and CDR2 SVGAGI. The V gene lost 5 bases and the J gene lost 2 bases, with 16 bases spanning the gap.

This chain uses TRBV28 with TRBJ2-7; possible D gene TRBD1, 6 bases. Germline CDR1 and CDR2: MDHEN and SYDVKM. V dropped 6 bases and J dropped 3 bases, with 15 bases sitting between them. The CDR3 is 14 amino acids. The CDR3, as DNA: TGTGCCAGCAGCCCCCCGGGACAAATCTACGAGCAGTACTTC. It specifies CASSPPGQIYEQYF. Full variable domain (remainder filled in from reference TRBV28 and TRBJ2-7): DVKVTQSSRYLVKRTGEKVFLECVQDMDHENMFWYRQDPGLGLRLIYFSYDVKMKEKGDIPEGYSVSREKKERFSLILESASTNQTSMYLCASSPPGQIYEQYFGPGTRLTVT.

The DNA of the CDR3 is TGTGCCTGGTCGGGACAGGGGGGTTCGGAGCCCCAGCATTTT. Amino acids: CAWSGQGGSEPQHF. The chain is built from TRBV30 and TRBJ1-5, with 11 bases matching TRBD1. Germline loops: CDR1 GTSNPN, CDR2 SVGIG (reference sequence). This CDR3 has 14 residues. V trimming: 5 bases; J trimming: 8 bases; junction bases outside the gene matches: 8.

The sample holds a few counts of this clone. The chain couples TRBV27 to TRBJ1-5, with 9 bases identical to TRBD1. Looked up from germline, CDR1 is MNHEY and CDR2 is SMNVEV (reference sequence). V was clipped by 6 bases and J by 1 base; unmatched bases: 7. The length of the CDR3 is 16 residues. CDR3 sequence reads: CASSDTGGVSNQPQHF. Written as DNA, the CDR3 is TGTGCCAGCAGCGACACAGGGGGCGTAAGCAATCAGCCCCAGCATTTT.

J is TRBJ2-2 and V is TRBV2; D remains unclear. CDR1 and CDR2 from the germline V gene are SNHLY and FYNNEI. The CDR3 is 13 residues long. Trimming shortened V by 3 bases and J by 3 bases, and 5 bases separated the two germline ends. The CDR3 sequence is CASSEAYTGELFF. The CDR3 region has the DNA TGTGCCAGCAGTGAGGCATACACCGGGGAGCTGTTTTTT.

The chain links TRBV5-1 to TRBJ1-2; possible D gene TRBD1, 5 bases. The V gene lost 5 bases and the J gene lost 6 bases, with 17 bases spanning the gap. The CDR3 sequence is 14 residues long. Germline assignment: CDR1 SGHRS and CDR2 YFSETQ. The DNA of the CDR3 is TGCGCCAGCAGACGAGGGACGGCGGGGGATGGCTACACCTTC. Translated, it gives CASRRGTAGDGYTF.

The CDR3 reads CASSPTSGGASYEQYF. The CDR3 DNA is TGTGCCAGCAGCCCGACTAGCGGGGGGGCTTCCTACGAGCAGTACTTC. The chain recombines TRBV3-1 (or the pseudogene TRBV3-2) with TRBJ2-7; 14 bases agree with TRBD2. This CDR3 has 16 amino acids. Unmatched junction bases numbered 3, after V lost 4 bases and J lost 1 base. CDR1 and CDR2 (germline): LGHDT, YNNKEL (reference sequence).